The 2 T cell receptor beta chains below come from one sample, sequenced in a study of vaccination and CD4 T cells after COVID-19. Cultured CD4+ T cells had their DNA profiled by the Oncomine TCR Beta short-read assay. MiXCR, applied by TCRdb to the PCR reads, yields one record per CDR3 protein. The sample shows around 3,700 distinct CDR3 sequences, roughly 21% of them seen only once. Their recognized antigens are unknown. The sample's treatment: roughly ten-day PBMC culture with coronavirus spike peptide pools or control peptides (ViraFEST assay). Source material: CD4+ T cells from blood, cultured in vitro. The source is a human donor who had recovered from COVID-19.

The CDR3 spells CASSIGQGGYEQYF. CDR3 bases: TGTGCCAGTAGTATAGGCCAGGGGGGGTACGAGCAGTACTTC. V usage is TRBV19 and J usage is TRBJ2-7; tentatively, D is TRBD1 or TRBD2 (7 bases each). V was pared by 1 base and J by 4 bases, with 11 bases between. CDR1 and CDR2 from the germline V gene are LNHDA and SQIVND (reference sequence). The CDR3 is 14 amino acids.

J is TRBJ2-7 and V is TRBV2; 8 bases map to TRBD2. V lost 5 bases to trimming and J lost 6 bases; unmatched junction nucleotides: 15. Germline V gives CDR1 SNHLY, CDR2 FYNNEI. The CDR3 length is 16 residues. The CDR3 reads CASSRYGQREGAEQYF. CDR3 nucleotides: TGTGCCAGCAGTAGGTATGGCCAACGGGAGGGTGCCGAGCAGTACTTC. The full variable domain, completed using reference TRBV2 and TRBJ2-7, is EPEVTQTPSHQVTQMGQEVILRCVPISNHLYFYWYRQILGQKVEFLVSFYNNEISEKSEIFDDQFSVERPDGSNFTLKIRSTKLEDSAMYFCASSRYGQREGAEQYFGPGTRLTVT.